These 30 T cell receptor beta chains share one sample of origin, sequenced in a study of T cells expressing NK-cell markers. TCRdb reprocessed the 5' RACE reads and stores each CDR3 protein as one record, lacking DNA. The sample totals about 460,000 distinct CDR3 sequences. Sequencing was performed on blood T cells: a sorted CD56 or NKG2C T cell subset, CD4+ or CD8+ T cells, or bulk PBMC T cells (not recorded which). The receptor set was obtained from a woman aged 50 to 65 in good health.

The rearrangement uses TRBV20-1 and TRBJ1-1; with no DNA, the TCRdb D assignment of TRBD1 cannot be verified. The CDR3 sequence is 14 residues long. CDR1 and CDR2 (germline): DFQATT, SNEGSKA (reference sequence). The CDR3 loop is CSARRTGRRTEAFF.

This rearrangement joins TRBV27 to TRBJ2-3; TCRdb selects TRBD1, and the lack of DNA leaves this call unchecked. Germline V lookup: CDR1 MNHEY, CDR2 SMNVEV (reference sequence). The CDR3 has 17 residues. CDR3 protein: CASSLLLPGPGSDTQYF.

The chain couples TRBV5-1 to TRBJ2-5. The CDR3 has 14 residues. CDR1 is SGHRS, CDR2 YFSETQ, per germline. The chain's CDR3 is CASSLVGTEETQYF.

This chain connects TRBV11-2 to TRBJ2-3. CDR1 and CDR2 (germline): SGHAT, FQNNGV. This CDR3 has 15 amino acids. The CDR3 region is CASSLEAIRTDTQYF.

V is TRBV7-8 and J is TRBJ2-3. CDR3 length: 14 residues. CDR1 and CDR2 (germline): SGHVS, FQNEAQ. CDR3 amino acids: CASGELTRADTQYF.

This chain connects TRBV29-1 to TRBJ1-2; TCRdb names TRBD1, which stays unverified in the absence of DNA. The length of the CDR3 is 16 residues. Germline CDR1 SQVTM, CDR2 ANQGSEA. The CDR3: CSVAGRFRQGDYGYTF.

The V gene is TRBV2, the J gene TRBJ2-1; TCRdb reports TRBD2, a call that lacks DNA to check it against. CDR3 length equals 15 residues. The germline V gene has CDR1 SNHLY and CDR2 FYNNEI. CDR3: CARAGTSGPYNEQFF.

J is TRBJ2-1 and V is TRBV12-3 or TRBV12-4; TCRdb lists TRBD2, though no DNA is available to test this call. The CDR3 covers 15 residues. The CDR3 protein is CASRRPGSPYNEQFF.

V and J are TRBV20-1 and TRBJ1-1. Looked up from germline, CDR1 is DFQATT and CDR2 is SNEGSKA (reference sequence). CDR3 size: 12 residues. This CDR3 is CSASLLNTEAFF.

The chain uses TRBV30 and TRBJ2-3; TCRdb returns TRBD2, unconfirmable since there is no DNA. CDR3 length: 15 amino acids. The germline V gene has CDR1 GTSNPN and CDR2 SVGIG (reference sequence). CDR3 residues: CAWSEGLAGGHTQYF.

V gene TRBV27 combines with J gene TRBJ2-5; the TRBD2 assignment by TCRdb is unverifiable without DNA. Per germline, CDR1 MNHEY and CDR2 SMNVEV (reference sequence). CDR3 length equals 13 residues. This CDR3 is CASGRPSRKTQYF.

This chain uses TRBV5-1 with TRBJ2-7; TCRdb's D gene call, TRBD1, goes unchecked for lack of DNA. Germline CDR1 and CDR2: SGHRS and YFSETQ. The CDR3 contains 15 residues. CDR3 region: CASSLASRTVYEQYF.

The chain recombines TRBV27 with TRBJ2-7. This CDR3 is built from 14 residues. Germline CDR1 is MNHEY and CDR2 is SMNVEV (reference sequence). The CDR3 loop reads CASGRYTGTYEQYF.

J is TRBJ2-5 and V is TRBV5-1. Germline V lookup: CDR1 SGHRS, CDR2 YFSETQ. The CDR3 covers 14 residues. The CDR3 sequence: CASSFLDGEETQYF.

The chain has TRBV3-1 and TRBJ1-6; the TCRdb D gene call, TRBD1, has no DNA to confirm it. The CDR3 is 15 amino acids. CDR1 LGHDT and CDR2 YNNKEL come from the germline V gene (reference sequence). The CDR3 region is CASSQVEGDNSPLHF.

The V call is TRBV5-1, the J call TRBJ2-5; absent DNA, TCRdb's TRBD1 call cannot be checked. CDR3 size: 16 residues. Germline loops: CDR1 SGHRS, CDR2 YFSETQ. The CDR3 spells CASSFRTGGYFETQYF.

J is TRBJ2-1 and V is TRBV24-1; TCRdb calls TRBD1, which cannot be checked without DNA. This CDR3 has 13 amino acids. CDR1 KGHDR and CDR2 SFDVKD come from the germline V gene. CDR3 amino acids: CATSDLSRGTQFF.

This sequence joins TRBV11-2 and TRBJ2-5; there is no DNA to check the TCRdb D call of TRBD1. The germline V gene has CDR1 SGHAT and CDR2 FQNNGV. The CDR3 has 13 residues. The CDR3 sequence is CASTKGTVETQYF.

This chain uses TRBV12-3 or TRBV12-4 with TRBJ1-4; the TCRdb D gene call, TRBD1, has no DNA to confirm it. This CDR3 has 16 residues. The CDR3 reads CASSSPGEGPGEKLFF.

The chain has TRBV13 and TRBJ2-3; checking the TCRdb D call of TRBD2 is not possible without DNA. The germline gives CDR1 PRHDT, CDR2 FYEKMQ (reference sequence). There are 15 residues in the CDR3. Here the CDR3 reads CASSPGLAEEDTQYF.

J is TRBJ1-4 and V is TRBV7-6. The germline V gene encodes CDR1 SGHVS and CDR2 FNYEAQ. CDR3 length equals 14 residues. CDR3 protein: CASSSGRQNEKLFF.

Here the CDR3 reads CASSLSRGQYNEQFF. This sequence joins TRBV7-9 and TRBJ2-1; the TCRdb call, TRBD1, lacks DNA for checking. CDR3 size: 15 residues. The germline V gene has CDR1 SEHNR and CDR2 FQNEAQ (reference sequence).

This chain joins TRBV3-1 and TRBJ1-1. CDR1 LGHDT and CDR2 YNNKEL come from the germline V gene (reference sequence). The CDR3 contains 15 residues. The CDR3 is CASSSVWGGGTEAFF.

This chain uses TRBV2 with TRBJ2-5; no DNA is available, so the TRBD1 call from TCRdb remains unchecked. The CDR3 spans 14 residues. Germline V gene sequence: CDR1 SNHLY, CDR2 FYNNEI. The CDR3: CASSQDRGIETQYF.

The gene calls are TRBV6-5 and TRBJ1-2. The CDR3 runs 11 residues. Germline V CDR1 and CDR2: MNHEY, SVGAGI. This CDR3 is CASSSPWGYTF.

The gene calls are TRBV10-1 and TRBJ2-3. Per germline, CDR1 WNHNN and CDR2 SYGVQD (reference sequence). The CDR3 sequence is 15 residues long. The CDR3 is CASSDSRTVVDTQYF.

V gene TRBV9 combines with J gene TRBJ2-1; TCRdb's D call of TRBD1 is untestable without DNA. Germline CDR1 is SGDLS and CDR2 is YYNGEE. The CDR3 is 15 amino acids. CDR3 sequence reads: CASSATGTGLGEQFF. Drawing the rest from reference TRBV9 and TRBJ2-1, the complete variable domain is DSGVTQTPKHLITATGQRVTLRCSPRSGDLSVYWYQQSLDQGLQFLIQYYNGEERAKGNILERFSAQQFPDLHSELNLSSLELGDSALYFCASSATGTGLGEQFFGPGTRLTVL.

The gene calls are TRBV3-1 and TRBJ2-3; TCRdb outputs TRBD1, but without DNA this stays unchecked. Germline CDR1 and CDR2: LGHDT and YNNKEL (reference sequence). The CDR3 extends over 15 amino acids. CDR3 residues: CASSPGTRGTDTQYF.

The V call is TRBV14, the J call TRBJ2-1; TCRdb proposes TRBD2, but this gene call is untestable without DNA. The CDR3 contains 15 residues. Germline values: CDR1 SGHDN, CDR2 FVKESK. The CDR3 reads CASSHTSGTPNEQFF.

This rearrangement joins TRBV12-3 or TRBV12-4 to TRBJ2-3; TCRdb lists TRBD2, though no DNA is available to test this call. The CDR3 loop spans 15 amino acids. CDR3 protein: CASGRGERATDTQYF.